This T cell receptor (beta chain) stems from a study of cytomegalovirus exposure and HLA in healthy donors. General study points: Analyses of presence and absence presupposed an approximately uniform sequencing depth across donors. A later examination showed that TCR association rates differed by HLA locus, with DRB1 most and HLA-C fewest. Links to common viral pathogens appeared, in a later analysis, for several of the most significant clusters.

CDR3 length: 15 amino acids. V was clipped by 5 bases and J by 5 bases; unmatched bases: 5. Germline CDR1 reads SNHLY; CDR2 reads FYNNEI. Use of 60 Vbeta and 13 Jbeta primers characterized the PCR. TCRdb's copy holds only in-frame clones and misses some; the assay was immunoSEQ multiplex PCR. This repertoire shows 60,000 to 80,000 clones, roughly 60% found once; its top ten account for around 2.7%. This clone was seen just once. Its antigen is not identified. The chain joins TRBV2 to TRBJ2-5; 13 bases fit TRBD2. Material: PBMCs. This receptor was obtained from a man aged 25 to 45 in good health and CMV-seronegative. In DNA form, the CDR3 reads TGTGCCAGCAGTCGACTAGCGGGGGGTGGCGAGACCCAGTACTTC. It codes for CASSRLAGGGETQYF.